The present T cell receptor beta chain was sequenced within a study of Tregs in tolerant kidney transplant recipients. General study findings and limits: Validation in larger populations is needed because few patients were studied. Activated donor B cell expansion appeared to reveal the most relevant donor-specific TCRbeta repertoire.

Repertoires were generated with immunoSEQ multiplex PCR, while TCRdb's copy carries only in-frame clones and drops some. This table holds roughly 66,000 clones, 80% to 95% found once. Per germline, CDR1 PRHDT and CDR2 FYEKMQ (reference sequence). There are 12 residues in the CDR3. V gave up 4 bases and J gave up 6 bases; unmatched junction bases: 2. This clone occurred once. Its antigen is still unknown. Sequencing used CD8+ T cells from blood, obtained before the transplant. J is TRBJ2-7 and V is TRBV13; the match to TRBD2 covers 8 bases. The sequence came from a human donor who received a combined kidney and bone marrow transplant. The CDR3 coding sequence is TGTGCCAGCAGCTCTGGGACTAGCGAGCAGTACTTC. This encodes CASSSGTSEQYF. The whole variable domain, remainder taken from reference TRBV13 and TRBJ2-7, is AAGVIQSPRHLIKEKRETATLKCYPIPRHDTVYWYQQGPGQDPQFLISFYEKMQSDKGSIPDRFSAQQFSDYHSELNMSSLELGDSALYFCASSSGTSEQYFGPGTRLTVT.